This is a list of T cell receptor beta chains from one sample in a study of identifying expanded T cells in peripheral blood. Assay: immunoSEQ multiplex PCR; the TCRdb copy retains only in-frame clones and omits some. The sample comprises 75,000 to 95,000 clones, over 75% of which are singletons, and around 3% rests with the top ten. Sample: blood. Source of these receptors: a person between 18 and 75 years old in good health. Each CDR3 is given with its conserved first and last residue. A D gene is named only where the DNA matches it firmly. Clone size appears in some rows only: once, few, many, or a class for an expanded clone.

length	size	V	D	J	DNA	CDR3
13	-	TRBV11-2	TRBD2	TRBJ2-7	TGTGCCAGCAGCTTGGGGGGGAGCTACGAGCAGTACTTC	CASSLGGSYEQYF
15	-	TRBV27	-	TRBJ2-7	TGTGCCAGCAGTCGGTCGGGGTCTTTATCAAGCGAGCAGTACTTC	CASSRSGSLSSEQYF
15	-	TRBV27	TRBD2	TRBJ2-3	TGTGCCAGCAGTTTGCTAGCGGGGTTTTCAGATACGCAGTATTTT	CASSLLAGFSDTQYF
15	-	TRBV7-9	TRBD1	TRBJ2-7	TGTGCCAGCAGGGGACAGGGTAATCGGGCCTACGAGCAGTACTTC	CASRGQGNRAYEQYF
11	few	TRBV10-3	TRBD1	TRBJ1-1	TGTGCCATCGGCAGGGGGCTGGAGGCTTTCTTT	CAIGRGLEAFF
16	-	TRBV11-3	TRBD2	TRBJ2-3	TGTGCCAGCAGCTTAGGGACTAGCCCAAGCACAGATACGCAGTATTTT	CASSLGTSPSTDTQYF
15	-	TRBV27	-	TRBJ2-7	TGTGCCAGCAGTGCTACCAGCGGGTCCTCCTACGAGCAGTACTTC	CASSATSGSSYEQYF
11	few	TRBV19	-	TRBJ1-2	TGTGCCAGTAGATGGGGTTATGGCTACACCTTC	CASRWGYGYTF
13	-	TRBV6-1	TRBD1	TRBJ2-7	TGTGCCAGCAGCGGACAGGTCGAATACGAGCAGTACTTC	CASSGQVEYEQYF
15	-	TRBV2	-	TRBJ2-2	TGTGCCAGCAGGGGCTTTACAGCGAACACCGGGGAGCTGTTTTTT	CASRGFTANTGELFF
14	-	TRBV5-3	TRBD1	TRBJ1-4	TGTGCCAGCAGCCTAGGACAGGGTGGCGAAAAACTGTTTTTT	CASSLGQGGEKLFF
16	-	TRBV15	-	TRBJ1-2	TGTGCCACCAGCAGAGATCCGGATAACAGGGCCTATGGCTACACCTTC	CATSRDPDNRAYGYTF
12	-	TRBV2	-	TRBJ2-5	TGTGCCAGCAAACAGGCAGGGGAGACCCAGTACTTC	CASKQAGETQYF
14	-	TRBV4-1	TRBD1	TRBJ2-7	TGCGCCAGCAGCCCGGGACAGGTCTGGTACGAGCAGTACTTC	CASSPGQVWYEQYF
16	few	TRBV7-2	-	TRBJ2-3	TGTGCCAGCAGCTTAAATGCAGCTGCTAGCACAGATACGCAGTATTTT	CASSLNAAASTDTQYF
15	-	TRBV6-5	TRBD1	TRBJ1-1	TGTGCCAGCAGCGGGGGCTCGGACAGGGTCTATGAAGCTTTCTTT	CASSGGSDRVYEAFF
12	-	TRBV6-1	TRBD1	TRBJ1-2	TGTGCCGGGGGACAGGGATGGTCTGGCTACACCTTC	CAGGQGWSGYTF
14	-	TRBV19	-	TRBJ2-1	TGTGCCAGTAGTATATCCGGGAGATCATCTGCGCAGTTCTTC	CASSISGRSSAQFF
13	-	TRBV28	TRBD2	TRBJ2-1	TGTGCCAGTGAGGGACTAGTAATCAATGAGCAGTTCTTC	CASEGLVINEQFF
14	-	TRBV27	-	TRBJ1-2	TGTGCCAGCCGTTTAGGAGGACCTAACTATGGCTACACCTTC	CASRLGGPNYGYTF
15	once	TRBV11-3	-	TRBJ2-3	TGTGCCAGCAGCTTAGGGGCAATGGGTACAGATACGCAGTATTTT	CASSLGAMGTDTQYF
13	-	TRBV5-1	-	TRBJ2-4	TGCGCCAGCAGCCCAGGGACCAAAAACATTCAGTACTTC	CASSPGTKNIQYF
15	-	TRBV5-1	TRBD1	TRBJ2-3	TGCGCCAGCAGCTTCCGGGACAGAGGCACAGATACGCAGTATTTT	CASSFRDRGTDTQYF
14	-	TRBV30	-	TRBJ2-6	TGTGCCTGTATTTTAAGGGCTGGGGCCAACGTCCTGACTTTC	CACILRAGANVLTF
14	-	TRBV11-2	-	TRBJ1-6	TGTGCCAGCAGCTCCTTTGGGGGAAATTCACCCCTCCACTTT	CASSSFGGNSPLHF
14	-	TRBV5-1	-	TRBJ2-3	TGCGCCAGCAGCTTGGATTACGGCACAGATACGCAGTATTTT	CASSLDYGTDTQYF
16	-	TRBV4-1	TRBD1	TRBJ1-3	TGCGCCAGCAGCCAAGAGGACAGGGCGGCTGGAAACACCATATATTTT	CASSQEDRAAGNTIYF
16	-	TRBV21-1	-	TRBJ2-7	TGTGCCAGCAGCAGGACAGGGGGCGATCGTGCCTACGAGCAGTACTTC	CASSRTGGDRAYEQYF
12	-	TRBV6-5	TRBD1	TRBJ1-2	TGTGCCACCTCTATGGGACAGTATGGCTACACCTTC	CATSMGQYGYTF
17	-	TRBV5-1	TRBD2	TRBJ2-3	TGCGCCAGCAGCACCGGACCTGCTAGCGGGGGCACAGATACGCAGTATTTT	CASSTGPASGGTDTQYF
17	-	TRBV21-1	-	TRBJ1-2	TGTGCCAGCAACGGTTGCGGCTTAGGGACAGGGAGTCATGGCTACACCTTC	CASNGCGLGTGSHGYTF
14	-	TRBV27	TRBD2	TRBJ2-5	TGTGCCAGCAGCGATAGCGGGGCCCAAGAGACCCAGTACTTC	CASSDSGAQETQYF
15	-	TRBV18	-	TRBJ2-5	TGTGCCAGCTCACCACGCTCGGGTGGGTCGGAGACCCAGTACTTC	CASSPRSGGSETQYF
14	-	TRBV4-1	-	TRBJ1-1	TGCGCCAGCAGCCAAGTGGGCGGGAGGGCTGAAGCTTTCTTT	CASSQVGGRAEAFF
16	once	TRBV10-3	-	TRBJ1-1	TGTGCCATCAGTGAGTCGACCCCTACAGAGGGGGCTGAAGCTTTCTTT	CAISESTPTEGAEAFF
14	-	TRBV10-2	-	TRBJ2-2	TGCGCCAGCAGTGTTTCTGAATTCACCGGGGAGCTGTTTTTT	CASSVSEFTGELFF
13	-	TRBV4-2	-	TRBJ2-2	TGTGCCAGCAGCCCCTCTGGCCCCGGGGAGCTGTTTTTT	CASSPSGPGELFF
14	-	TRBV27	-	TRBJ1-1	TGTGCCAGCAGTCCGAACGGGGTGAGGACTGAAGCTTTCTTT	CASSPNGVRTEAFF